The 21 T cell receptor beta chains below all came from one sample that was sequenced in a study of CD8+ T cells in alopecia areata. Treatment noted: oral pan-JAK inhibitor, 5-10 mg twice daily. Reverse transcribed after extraction, RNA yielded cDNA as the sequencing template. Sequenced by immunoSEQ multiplex PCR; TCRdb stores in-frame clones only, minus some. The sample records around 200,000 clones, 64% being singletons. The starting material was CD4+ T cells sorted from blood, obtained at week 4, from a patient treated with tofacitinib. These receptors all stem from a human donor with alopecia areata.

The V and J genes are TRBV10-3 and TRBJ2-1; 12 bases are a match to TRBD2. V lost 1 base to trimming and J lost 5 bases; unmatched junction nucleotides: 0. Germline CDR1 is ENHRY and CDR2 is SYGVKD. The CDR3 is 15 residues long. The CDR3: CAISEWTSGDNEQFF. The CDR3 bases are TGTGCCATCAGTGAGTGGACTAGCGGGGACAATGAGCAGTTCTTC.

The V and J genes are TRBV15 and TRBJ1-2, with 9 bases that match TRBD1. V dropped 2 bases and J dropped 8; count of bases not matched to a gene: 9. The CDR3 length is 15 residues. Germline V lookup: CDR1 LNHNV, CDR2 YYDKDF (reference sequence). The CDR3 spells CATSRSLDRGEGYTF. CDR3 coding DNA: TGTGCCACCAGCAGATCCCTGGACAGGGGCGAAGGCTACACCTTC.

This clone occurred once. Written as DNA, the CDR3 is TGTGCCAGCTGTGGTCAGACCGCCCAGGAAGAGACCCAGTACTTC. Protein sequence: CASCGQTAQEETQYF. The chain uses TRBV18 and TRBJ2-5; D unresolved. Germline V gene sequence: CDR1 KGHSH, CDR2 LQKENI. V was cut by 7 bases and J by 3 bases, with 18 bases left in between. This CDR3 comprises 15 residues.

In its sample, this clone was seen once. An end of the junction differs from the germline gene, which may be a read error. The chain employs TRBV2 and TRBJ2-2; D might be TRBD2 (6 bases). Germline loops: CDR1 SNHLY, CDR2 FYNNEI. This CDR3 is built from 11 residues. CDR3 amino acids: CTSTEGGELFF. CDR3 nucleotides: TGTACCAGCACGGAGGGCGGCGAGCTGTTTTTT.

The rearrangement joins TRBV5-6 to TRBJ2-5, with TRBD1 identical over 7 bases. J lost 5 bases, V lost 0 bases, and 4 bases had no gene match. This CDR3 is 14 amino acids long. Germline V lookup: CDR1 SGHDT, CDR2 YYEEEE. In nucleotides, the CDR3 is TGTGCCAGCAGCTTGGCGACAGGGACGGAGACCCAGTACTTC. Its translation is CASSLATGTETQYF.

The rearrangement links TRBV29-1 to TRBJ2-7, with 10 bases identical to TRBD1. CDR3 length: 13 residues. Trimming cost V 8 bases and J 5 bases; bases outside gene matches: 9. The germline V gene encodes CDR1 SQVTM and CDR2 ANQGSEA. The CDR3 spells CSTRQGASNEQYF. The CDR3 region has the DNA TGCAGCACCCGACAGGGGGCCTCTAACGAGCAGTACTTC.

Notes on this clone: The same CDR3 arises from other DNA sequences in this sample as well. The rearrangement joins TRBV29-1 to TRBJ2-2; TRBD2 might be the D (5 bases). V was pared by 6 bases and J by 7 bases, with 18 bases between. The CDR3 covers 14 residues. The V gene's germline CDR1 is SQVTM and CDR2 ANQGSEA. The CDR3 sequence is CSVVGSSVDGELFF. CDR3 nucleotide sequence: TGCAGCGTCGTGGGGAGTAGCGTTGACGGGGAGCTGTTTTTT.

This clone showed up just a few times. This chain uses TRBV10-3 with TRBJ2-7; 14 positions agree with TRBD2. V shed 4 bases, J shed 2 bases, and the junction held 4 bases outside the gene matches. The CDR3 length is 16 residues. CDR1 is ENHRY and CDR2 is SYGVKD in the germline V gene. The CDR3 coding sequence is TGTGCCATCAGTGTAGGACTAGCGGGGGGAACCTACGAGCAGTACTTC. Translating gives CAISVGLAGGTYEQYF.

J is TRBJ1-2 and V is TRBV7-9; no clear D gene. CDR3 length equals 16 residues. From germline, CDR1 is SEHNR and CDR2 FQNEAQ (reference sequence). Trimming pared 1 base from V and 0 bases from J, leaving 12 bases between. DNA for the CDR3: TGTGCCAGCAGCTTAGAAATCGGAGTGACTAACTATGGCTACACCTTC. Its protein is CASSLEIGVTNYGYTF.

The V gene is TRBV7-3, the J gene TRBJ1-1; D call uncertain. With 5 bases removed from V and 1 base from J, the gap between germline ends came to 8 bases. The CDR3 runs 13 residues. Germline V lookup: CDR1 SGHTA, CDR2 FQGTGA. CDR3 in amino acids: CASSRAGNTEAFF. The CDR3 region has the DNA TGTGCCAGCAGCCGAGCCGGGAACACTGAAGCTTTCTTT.

The table lists this clone with a few counts. The chain carries TRBV2 and TRBJ2-7; 14 bases agree with TRBD2. CDR3 length: 14 residues. Per the germline V gene, CDR1 is SNHLY and CDR2 is FYNNEI. The ends lost 8 bases at V and 4 bases at J; junction bases unmatched: 4. CDR3 sequence (DNA): TGTGCCAGCGGAGGGACTAGCGGGGGTTACGAGCAGTACTTC. Translating gives CASGGTSGGYEQYF.

The count of this clone is one. The rearrangement links TRBV25-1 to TRBJ1-2, with 9 bases aligning to TRBD1. Losses at the gene ends were 5 bases for V and 8 bases for J; bases not matched to a gene: 6. The CDR3 spans 13 residues. Germline V gene sequence: CDR1 MGHDK, CDR2 SYGVNS. CDR3 sequence reads: CASSRDRASGYTF. The CDR3 region has the DNA TGTGCCAGCAGTCGGGACAGGGCATCCGGCTACACCTTC.

This sequence joins TRBV4-1 and TRBJ2-3, with 13 bases matching TRBD2. V dropped 4 bases and J dropped 2; count of bases not matched to a gene: 18. The germline gives CDR1 MGHRA, CDR2 YSYEKL. This CDR3 spans 21 amino acids. The CDR3 loop is CASSRTRGRLGTSGATDTQYF. CDR3 DNA sequence: TGCGCCAGCAGCCGAACGCGGGGCAGGCTGGGGACTAGCGGGGCCACAGATACGCAGTATTTT.

This rearrangement joins TRBV5-4 to TRBJ2-5; TRBD1 or TRBD2 may be the D gene (5 bases each). Germline CDR1 SGHNT, CDR2 YYREEE (reference sequence). V lost 1 base to trimming and J lost 5 bases, with 12 bases between them. The CDR3 is 14 residues long. For the CDR3, the DNA is TGTGCCAGCAGCTTGTTCGGGGCCAAGGAGACCCAGTACTTC. This sequence encodes CASSLFGAKETQYF.

In this sample, this clone turned up a few times. The J gene is TRBJ1-2, the V gene TRBV9; D not certain. From germline, CDR1 is SGDLS and CDR2 YYNGEE. The CDR3 totals 13 residues. The V end was cut by 0 bases, the J end by 1 base, with 4 bases between. The CDR3 here is CASSVGSNYGYTF. For the CDR3, the DNA is TGTGCCAGCAGCGTAGGCAGTAACTATGGCTACACCTTC.

J is TRBJ1-5 and V is TRBV2; D gene unclear. Germline V lookup: CDR1 SNHLY, CDR2 FYNNEI. The CDR3 covers 14 residues. Trimming stripped 7 bases from V and 2 bases from J, with 12 bases between. The CDR3 reads CASKESMGNQPQHF. CDR3 nucleotides: TGTGCCAGCAAAGAAAGTATGGGCAATCAGCCCCAGCATTTT.

This clone has a handful of counts. V gene TRBV19 combines with J gene TRBJ1-2, with D hard to call. CDR3 length: 14 residues. V was clipped by 5 bases and J by 0 bases, with 10 bases between them. Looked up from germline, CDR1 is LNHDA and CDR2 is SQIVND (reference sequence). The CDR3 reads CASSAGQANYGYTF. The CDR3 DNA reads as TGTGCCAGTAGTGCCGGCCAAGCTAACTATGGCTACACCTTC.

This chain joins TRBV23-1 and TRBJ1-2, with TRBD1 identical over 7 bases. TRBV23-1 is identified as an open reading frame with a role that is uncertain. J lost 4 bases, V lost 2 bases, and 4 bases had no gene match. The CDR3 covers 14 residues. The CDR3 DNA sequence: TGCGCCAGCAGTCAAAGGGCAGGGGGCTATGGCTACACCTTC. This translates into CASSQRAGGYGYTF.

The chain is built from TRBV7-2 and TRBJ2-4; either TRBD1 or TRBD2 may supply D (6 bases each). Germline-derived CDR1 and CDR2 are SGHTA and FQGNSA. The CDR3 has 14 amino acids. V was pared by 3 bases and J by 5 bases, with 11 bases between. The CDR3 region has the DNA TGTGCCAGCAGCTTCGTGGGGGGCGAAAACATTCAGTACTTC. This sequence encodes CASSFVGGENIQYF. The complete variable domain, with remaining parts taken from reference TRBV7-2 and TRBJ2-4, reads GAGVSQSPSNKVTEKGKDVELRCDPISGHTALYWYRQSLGQGLEFLIYFQGNSAPDKSGLPSDRFSAERTGGSVSTLTIQRTQQEDSAVYLCASSFVGGENIQYFGAGTRLSVL.

Concerning this clone: Other DNA sequences of this sample code for an identical CDR3. The chain combines TRBV9 with TRBJ2-5; 8 bases map to TRBD2. The CDR3 length is 16 residues. Trimming cost V 0 bases and J 0 bases; bases outside gene matches: 4. From germline, CDR1 is SGDLS and CDR2 YYNGEE. CDR3 residues: CASSVGTSGNQETQYF. The CDR3 region has the DNA TGTGCCAGCAGCGTAGGAACTAGCGGAAACCAAGAGACCCAGTACTTC.

The V gene is TRBV30, the J gene TRBJ2-5; D may be TRBD1 (7 bases). The V gene lost 0 bases and the J gene lost 5 bases, with 13 bases spanning the gap. Per germline, CDR1 GTSNPN and CDR2 SVGIG (reference sequence). The CDR3 length is 14 residues. In DNA form, the CDR3 reads TGTGCCTGGAGTGTACAGGGGAGGAGGGAGACCCAGTACTTC. Its translation is CAWSVQGRRETQYF. Full variable domain (missing parts from reference TRBV30 and TRBJ2-5): SQTIHQWPATLVQPVGSPLSLECTVEGTSNPNLYWYRQAAGRGLQLLFYSVGIGQISSEVPQNLSASRPQDRQFILSSKKLLLSDSGFYLCAWSVQGRRETQYFGPGTRLLVL.